These 22 T cell receptor beta chains were all obtained from the same sample, sequenced in a study of T-cell memory formation after mild COVID-19. TCRdb reprocessed the 5' RACE reads with MiXCR, giving one entry per CDR3 protein. This repertoire shows around 390,000 distinct CDR3 sequences, 15% to 20% found once; its top ten account for under 25%. Sequenced input: PBMCs or a T cell subset sorted from them (not recorded which). All receptors derive from a man in his late teens or twenties who had mild COVID-19 (a few samples of this study predate the infection). Cell type and time point are not known.

In this sample, this clonotype turned up many times. The chain carries TRBV7-3 and TRBJ2-3; 12 bases line up with TRBD2. Germline-derived CDR1 and CDR2 are SGHTA and FQGTGA. The V segment lost 3 bases and the J segment 4 bases; nucleotides outside the gene matches: 5. This CDR3 spans 16 amino acids. The CDR3: CASSFSLAGGPDTQYF. DNA of the CDR3: TGTGCCAGCAGCTTCTCACTAGCGGGGGGACCAGATACGCAGTATTTT.

The V call is TRBV7-2, the J call TRBJ1-4; D is unresolved. Deletions cut 4 bases from V and 7 bases from J, with 10 bases between. Germline CDR1 SGHTA, CDR2 FQGNSA. This CDR3 contains 13 residues. The CDR3 sequence: CASSSSLSEKLFF. The CDR3 DNA reads as TGTGCCAGCAGCTCCTCGTTGTCTGAAAAACTGTTTTTT.

The chain joins TRBV3-1 to TRBJ2-7, with 7 bases fitting TRBD1. J gave up 6 bases and V 0 bases, and 5 bases lay outside the gene matches. The germline V gene has CDR1 LGHDT and CDR2 YNNKEL (reference sequence). The CDR3 totals 14 residues. The DNA for the CDR3 is TGTGCCAGCAGCCAAGAAGGGAGACAGGGCGAGCAGTACTTC. Translation: CASSQEGRQGEQYF.

Only a few counts were recorded for this clonotype. The chain has TRBV12-3 or TRBV12-4 and TRBJ2-1; 8 bases align to TRBD1. The CDR3 sequence is 14 residues long. With 6 bases clipped from V and 3 bases from J, the junction kept 4 bases outside the gene matches. The CDR3 sequence: CASRRTGNYNEQFF. The CDR3 region has the DNA TGTGCCAGCAGACGGACAGGGAACTACAATGAGCAGTTCTTC.

J is TRBJ1-2 and V is TRBV7-2; 7 bases align to TRBD1. The CDR3 is 14 amino acids. CDR1 and CDR2 (germline): SGHTA, FQGNSA. V shed 0 bases, J shed 8 bases, and the junction held 6 bases outside the gene matches. The CDR3 sequence is CASSLARGGGGYTF. In DNA form, the CDR3 reads TGTGCCAGCAGCTTAGCGCGGGGAGGGGGCGGCTACACCTTC.

This clonotype was detected many times. This CDR3 reads CSVEGGGAADTQYF. The CDR3 DNA reads as TGCAGTGTCGAGGGCGGGGGGGCGGCAGATACGCAGTATTTT. The chain is built from TRBV20-1 and TRBJ2-3, with 9 bases aligning to TRBD2. CDR1 is DFQATT, CDR2 SNEGSKA, per germline (reference sequence). CDR3 length equals 14 residues. Trimming removed 7 bases from V and 4 bases from J; junction bases left unmatched: 9.

This clonotype was recorded a few times. The chain uses TRBV20-1 and TRBJ1-4; a weak D match, TRBD1 (5 bases). Germline CDR1 is DFQATT and CDR2 is SNEGSKA (reference sequence). This CDR3 comprises 14 residues. Trimming left V 5 bases short and J 5 bases short, with 15 bases between. The chain's CDR3 is CSALSGKGNEKLFF. CDR3 nucleotides: TGCAGTGCTCTTTCAGGGAAGGGGAATGAAAAACTGTTTTTT.

The table lists this clonotype with many counts. The gene calls are TRBV6-2 or TRBV6-3 and TRBJ2-7, with no clear D. V lost 6 bases and J 2 bases, leaving 5 bases between the germline ends. Per the germline V gene, CDR1 is MNHEY and CDR2 is SVGEGT. CDR3 length: 11 amino acids. CDR3 residues: CASSRAYEQYF. CDR3 coding DNA: TGTGCCAGCAGCCGAGCCTACGAGCAGTACTTC.

This clonotype was recorded a few times. This rearrangement joins TRBV2 to TRBJ2-3, with D unresolved. Trimming pared 3 bases from V and 6 bases from J, leaving 7 bases between. This CDR3 region has 12 residues. The germline V gene has CDR1 SNHLY and CDR2 FYNNEI. The CDR3 reads CASSDRSDTQYF. The CDR3 DNA reads TGTGCCAGCAGTGACCGGTCGGATACGCAGTATTTT.

This clonotype has just a few counts. The chain carries TRBV6-5 and TRBJ2-3; 10 nucleotides agree with TRBD1. V shed 2 bases, J shed 3 bases, and the junction held 2 bases outside the gene matches. Germline-derived CDR1 and CDR2 are MNHEY and SVGAGI. The CDR3 is 15 amino acids. In nucleotides, the CDR3 is TGTGCCAGCAGTTACGGGACAGGGGTAACAGATACGCAGTATTTT. Translating it yields CASSYGTGVTDTQYF.

This clonotype was detected only once. The V call is TRBV5-1, the J call TRBJ2-3; D call uncertain. Trimming stripped 0 bases from V and 7 bases from J, with 12 bases between. Germline CDR1 is SGHRS and CDR2 is YFSETQ. CDR3 length: 14 amino acids. CDR3 nucleotides: TGCGCCAGCAGCTTGGGAGGACCTCAAAATACGCAGTATTTT. Residues: CASSLGGPQNTQYF.

The chain has TRBV6-2 or TRBV6-3 and TRBJ1-5; TRBD1 is a possible D gene (5 bases). V was pared by 7 bases and J by 5 bases, with 12 bases between. This CDR3 contains 13 residues. Germline CDR1 is MNHEY and CDR2 is SVGEGT. Here the CDR3 DNA reads TGTGCCAGCACCCAATGGGGGGATCAGCCCCAGCATTTT. Amino acids: CASTQWGDQPQHF.

In this sample, this clonotype turned up a few times. This rearrangement joins TRBV7-2 to TRBJ2-1, with 8 positions matching TRBD2. CDR3 length: 20 amino acids. Germline assignment: CDR1 SGHTA and CDR2 FQGNSA. V lost 1 base and J lost 0; bases outside the gene matches: 14. CDR3 DNA: TGTGCCAGCAGCTTAGTCTCGCGGGGGGCCTTCCTAAGCTCCTACAATGAGCAGTTCTTC. It specifies CASSLVSRGAFLSSYNEQFF.

The table lists this clonotype with a few counts. This CDR3 reads CASSRDISIPPRTF. CDR3 DNA sequence: TGTGCCAGCAGCCGGGACATATCTATCCCCCCTCGCACCTTC. The rearrangement uses TRBV6-5 and TRBJ1-2; D possibly corresponds to TRBD1 (6 bases). The CDR3 is 14 amino acids. Trimming took 6 bases from V and 13 from J, leaving 24 bases between them. Germline values: CDR1 MNHEY, CDR2 SVGAGI.

This clonotype was seen more than once but under ten times. This chain connects TRBV6-2 or TRBV6-3 to TRBJ1-1, with D possibly being TRBD1 (5 bases). The CDR3 runs to 16 residues. Germline-derived CDR1 and CDR2 are MNHEY and SVGEGT. Trimming took off 2 bases at V and 4 bases at J, with 17 bases between the two ends. The chain's CDR3 is CASSYRQGSRSTEAFF. The CDR3 nucleotides are TGTGCCAGCAGTTACAGGCAGGGCTCGCGTAGCACTGAAGCTTTCTTT.

J is TRBJ1-2 and V is TRBV4-3; D might be TRBD1 (5 bases). Germline V gene lookup returns CDR1 LGHNA and CDR2 YSLEER. The CDR3 totals 16 residues. V dropped 0 bases and J dropped 1 base, with 12 bases sitting between them. This CDR3 is CASSQESRVINYGYTF. The CDR3 coding sequence is TGCGCCAGCAGCCAAGAAAGCAGGGTAATTAACTATGGCTACACCTTC.

The table lists this clonotype with many counts. This chain links TRBV19 with TRBJ2-5, with a weak D call TRBD1 (6 bases). The CDR3 runs 14 residues. Germline lookup yields CDR1 LNHDA and CDR2 SQIVND (reference sequence). Trimming took 6 bases from V and 1 from J, leaving 12 bases between them. CDR3 coding DNA: TGTGCCAGTAGCCAGGGGCTTTTCCAAGAGACCCAGTACTTC. Encoded protein: CASSQGLFQETQYF.

This clonotype appeared a few times. The chain has TRBV7-2 and TRBJ2-7, with D unresolved. Germline V gene lookup returns CDR1 SGHTA and CDR2 FQGNSA. The CDR3 extends over 13 amino acids. V lost 2 bases, J lost 3 bases, and 8 bases lay in between. For the CDR3, the DNA is TGTGCCAGCAGCTTATACCGTGACTACGAGCAGTACTTC. It yields the protein CASSLYRDYEQYF. Full variable domain (missing parts from reference TRBV7-2 and TRBJ2-7): GAGVSQSPSNKVTEKGKDVELRCDPISGHTALYWYRQSLGQGLEFLIYFQGNSAPDKSGLPSDRFSAERTGGSVSTLTIQRTQQEDSAVYLCASSLYRDYEQYFGPGTRLTVT.

The chain couples TRBV20-1 to TRBJ1-2; D is unresolved. Germline CDR1 is DFQATT and CDR2 is SNEGSKA (reference sequence). Trimming removed 5 bases from V and 4 bases from J, with 11 bases in between. CDR3 size: 12 residues. The CDR3, as DNA: TGCAGTGCTGACCAAGACGGCTATGGCTACACCTTC. Translated: CSADQDGYGYTF.

This rearrangement joins TRBV7-2 to TRBJ1-1, with unresolved D. This CDR3 is built from 15 residues. CDR1 and CDR2 from the germline V gene are SGHTA and FQGNSA. V dropped 2 bases and J dropped 1 base, with 11 bases sitting between them. DNA for the CDR3: TGTGCCAGCAGCTTAAGTGCAGGAGCGAACACTGAAGCTTTCTTT. Protein sequence: CASSLSAGANTEAFF.

The chain uses TRBV18 and TRBJ2-5, with D hard to call. This CDR3 comprises 13 residues. Per the germline V gene, CDR1 is KGHSH and CDR2 is LQKENI. V was pared by 0 bases and J by 9 bases, with 11 bases between. CDR3 in amino acids: CASSPPPLGSQYF. The CDR3 bases are TGTGCCAGCTCACCACCGCCCCTGGGGTCCCAGTACTTC.

The DNA of the CDR3 is TGTGCCAGCAGTGAGCAACAGGGGGCCGGGGAGCTGTTTTTT. Its protein product is CASSEQQGAGELFF. The rearrangement joins TRBV2 to TRBJ2-2, with TRBD1 identical over 8 bases. The CDR3 is 14 residues long. Germline V gives CDR1 SNHLY, CDR2 FYNNEI. The junction had 3 bases not matched to a gene; V was cut back by 3 bases and J by 6 bases.